The 16 T cell receptor beta chains given below trace back to one sample, sequenced in a study of healthy donors' naive CD4 and CD8 T cells (dated by TCRdb to the mid-2010s). Data came from a 454 GS FLX Titanium. TCR libraries were built from 500 to 550 ng of total RNA with a previously published linear amplification protocol. TCRdb took the public reads, trimmed them with fastp at Q25, ran MiXCR for clone calling and kept in-frame beta chains. Entries are consolidated by CDR3 protein sequence, retaining the most common genes and DNA. The sample table contains some 190,000 distinct CDR3 sequences; only one count was recorded for 65% to 80% of them. Approximately 2.5% of the sample goes to the ten largest clones. The material sequenced was naive CD4+ and CD8+ T cells sorted from blood, pooled from several donors. Explained via the paper, the cell subset or site label denotes: FACS-sorted naive CD4+ (CD45RO-CD45RA+) and naive CD8+ (CD45RA+CD27bright) T cells. The receptors derive from a pool of human donors in good health; the sample pools cells from several healthy donors.

V and J are TRBV27 and TRBJ2-7, with a possible D match to TRBD2 (6 bases). The ends were cut back, 5 bases at V and 11 bases at J, with 16 bases in the middle. CDR1 and CDR2 from the germline V gene are MNHEY and SMNVEV (reference sequence). The CDR3 spans 12 residues. In DNA, the CDR3 is TGTGCCAGCAGTCTTGGGGGTCGCGGGGAGTACTTC. Amino acids: CASSLGGRGEYF.

The chain uses TRBV29-1 and TRBJ1-3; TRBD1 matches 8 bases. Germline loops: CDR1 SQVTM, CDR2 ANQGSEA. The CDR3 length is 14 residues. With 3 bases clipped from V and 3 bases from J, the junction kept 4 bases outside the gene matches. CDR3 loop: CSVDAGQGGNTIYF. Written as DNA, the CDR3 is TGCAGCGTTGATGCTGGACAGGGTGGAAACACCATATATTTT.

The chain has TRBV19 and TRBJ2-1; 7 bases are a match to TRBD2. V gave up 6 bases and J gave up 0 bases; unmatched junction bases: 2. CDR3 length: 14 amino acids. The V gene's germline CDR1 is LNHDA and CDR2 SQIVND (reference sequence). The CDR3 nucleotides read TGTGCCAGTAGGAGGGAGGGCTCCTACAATGAGCAGTTCTTC. Protein: CASRREGSYNEQFF.

There are a few counts of this clonotype. This chain connects TRBV7-8 to TRBJ1-5; D is ambiguous. Germline V gene sequence: CDR1 SGHVS, CDR2 FQNEAQ. The CDR3 is 14 residues long. With 1 base removed from V and 1 base from J, the gap between germline ends came to 5 bases. The CDR3 DNA reads TGTGCCAGCAGCTTAGTACAGAGCAATCAGCCCCAGCATTTT. It specifies CASSLVQSNQPQHF.

This clonotype was counted a few times. J is TRBJ1-5 and V is TRBV19, with 11 bases that match TRBD1. The CDR3 loop spans 16 amino acids. After removal of 10 bases from V and 0 bases from J, the junction contained 8 bases not matched to a gene. Germline values: CDR1 LNHDA, CDR2 SQIVND (reference sequence). The CDR3 loop reads CATRTGGSNSNQPQHF. In DNA form, the CDR3 reads TGTGCCACTCGGACAGGGGGCTCTAATAGCAATCAGCCCCAGCATTTT.

The V call is TRBV29-1, the J call TRBJ1-2; the D is unclear. The V gene's germline CDR1 is SQVTM and CDR2 ANQGSEA. The V and J ends lost 6 bases and 8 bases respectively, with 13 bases between them. CDR3 length: 11 residues. The CDR3 DNA is TGCAGCGTGGACGAGGGCTGGGGCTACACCTTC. This translates into CSVDEGWGYTF.

The chain employs TRBV30 and TRBJ1-4, with TRBD1 as a possible D gene (5 bases). Trimming left V 4 bases short and J 4 bases short, with 7 bases between. From germline, CDR1 is GTSNPN and CDR2 SVGIG (reference sequence). The CDR3 length is 12 residues. CDR3 region: CAWMGDNEKLFF. CDR3 DNA: TGTGCCTGGATGGGGGATAATGAAAAACTGTTTTTT.

The chain couples TRBV27 to TRBJ1-5; no clear D. The CDR3 contains 14 residues. In germline, CDR1 is MNHEY, CDR2 SMNVEV (reference sequence). Trimming pared 8 bases from V and 3 bases from J, leaving 14 bases between. The CDR3 DNA reads TGTGCCAGCTCATATTCCAGAATCAATCAGCCCCAGCATTTT. This gives the protein CASSYSRINQPQHF.

This clonotype showed up just once. The chain combines TRBV27 with TRBJ2-6; 12 nucleotides align to TRBD1. Germline V lookup: CDR1 MNHEY, CDR2 SMNVEV (reference sequence). V shed 4 bases, J shed 0 bases, and the junction held 7 bases outside the gene matches. CDR3 length: 19 amino acids. The CDR3 bases are TGTGCCAGCAGTTCCTCGCGGGACAGGGGGCTCTCTGGGGCCAACGTCCTGACTTTC. Encoded protein: CASSSSRDRGLSGANVLTF.

This chain links TRBV29-1 with TRBJ2-7; the match to TRBD2 covers 11 bases. With 3 bases clipped from V and 6 bases from J, the junction kept 7 bases outside the gene matches. This CDR3 contains 14 residues. From germline, CDR1 is SQVTM and CDR2 ANQGSEA. The CDR3 is CSVDIAGGPGEQYF. CDR3 nucleotide sequence: TGCAGCGTTGACATAGCGGGAGGGCCGGGCGAGCAGTACTTC.

CDR3 residues: CASSYPTSGGLNEQFF. The DNA for the CDR3 is TGTGCCAGCAGTTACCCGACTAGCGGGGGGTTAAATGAGCAGTTCTTC. The chain recombines TRBV6-2 or TRBV6-3 with TRBJ2-1, with 13 bases identical to TRBD2. The J segment lost 7 bases and the V segment lost 2 bases, leaving 5 bases of the junction unmatched. CDR3 length equals 16 residues. Germline-derived CDR1 and CDR2 are MNHEY and SVGEGT.

This clonotype was observed a single time. CDR3 region: CASSTGTASYNSPLHF. CDR3 in DNA: TGTGCCAGTAGTACCGGGACAGCTAGCTATAATTCACCCCTCCACTTT. The chain has TRBV19 and TRBJ1-6, with TRBD1 identical over 7 bases. This CDR3 contains 16 residues. Looked up from germline, CDR1 is LNHDA and CDR2 is SQIVND (reference sequence). Trimming removed 4 bases from V and 3 bases from J; junction bases left unmatched: 6.

This chain joins TRBV5-6 and TRBJ2-4; D is undetermined. The V gene lost 3 bases and the J gene lost 9 bases, with 16 bases spanning the gap. CDR1 and CDR2 from the germline V gene are SGHDT and YYEEEE. CDR3 length equals 14 residues. The CDR3, as DNA: TGTGCCAGCAGCTCCATCGGGCCTCAACCCATTCAGTACTTC. Protein sequence: CASSSIGPQPIQYF.

This clonotype was seen more than once but under ten times. The gene calls are TRBV29-1 and TRBJ2-1; TRBD2 matches at 9 bases. J lost 7 bases, V lost 6 bases, and 4 bases had no gene match. The CDR3 has 12 amino acids. In germline, CDR1 is SQVTM, CDR2 ANQGSEA. CDR3 nucleotides: TGCAGCGTCGCGGGACTAGCTAATGAGCAGTTCTTC. As protein: CSVAGLANEQFF.

The V gene is TRBV14, the J gene TRBJ1-2; TRBD1 matches at 8 bases. CDR1 and CDR2 from the germline V gene are SGHDN and FVKESK. The trim removed 3 bases at V and 3 bases at J, leaving 15 bases unmatched. CDR3 length: 18 residues. For the CDR3, the DNA is TGTGCCAGCAGCCAGTCCCTGTTCCGGACAGGGACCGACTATGGCTACACCTTC. Translated, it gives CASSQSLFRTGTDYGYTF.

V usage is TRBV7-9 and J usage is TRBJ2-2, with a possible D match to TRBD1 (6 bases). The V end lost 4 bases, the J end lost 3 bases, and 6 bases lay between the germline ends. CDR1 and CDR2 from the germline V gene are SEHNR and FQNEAQ (reference sequence). This CDR3 region has 13 residues. In DNA form, the CDR3 reads TGTGCCAGCAGCTACAGGGACACCGGGGAGCTGTTTTTT. It encodes CASSYRDTGELFF. Full variable domain (missing parts from reference TRBV7-9 and TRBJ2-2): DTGVSQNPRHKITKRGQNVTFRCDPISEHNRLYWYRQTLGQGPEFLTYFQNEAQLEKSRLLSDRFSAERPKGSFSTLEIQRTEQGDSAMYLCASSYRDTGELFFGEGSRLTVL.